This T cell receptor (beta chain) was documented in a study of PD-1 blockade in classical Hodgkin lymphoma. Notes on the study in general: Newly diagnosed patients and complete responders had comparable diversity at baseline. Baseline TCR diversity was reportedly lower in newly diagnosed patients than in healthy donors. It was reported as lower still in relapsed/refractory patients.

A few counts support this clone. Its antigen is undetermined. Some clones are missing from TCRdb's copy, which holds only in-frame ones; the method was immunoSEQ multiplex PCR. This table holds nearly 25,000 clones, about 74% found once. The CDR3 extends over 14 amino acids. V shed 6 bases and J shed 2 bases, with 14 bases lying between them. Germline loops: CDR1 SQVTM, CDR2 ANQGSEA. The patients all showed relapse after autologous stem cell transplantation, while their brentuximab vedotin exposure varied. V gene TRBV29-1 combines with J gene TRBJ2-1; a possible D gene is TRBD2 (5 bases). This material consisted of peripheral blood mononuclear cells (PBMCs), taken before the second cycle of nivolumab. The clonotype comes from a human donor with classical Hodgkin lymphoma. CDR3 sequence (DNA): TGCAGCGTAGAATTAGGGAGCCCCTACAATGAGCAGTTCTTC. Its translation is CSVELGSPYNEQFF.